This T cell receptor beta chain was recovered during a study of blood T cell repertoires in COVID-19 (dated by TCRdb to the early 2020s). In the study overall: Collaborator samples came from the United States, Italy and Spain and covered acute and convalescent phases of COVID-19. The dataset comprised deeply sampled blood TCRbeta repertoires from subjects exposed to, actively infected with, or recovered from COVID-19. Where available, HLA class I and class II types were obtained from metadata supplied by the sample provider rather than from assay-based typing. A de-identified subject ID, COVID-19 status, age in years and sex were almost always included in the sample metadata. A freely available public database, intended as a resource for researchers studying the immune response to SARS-CoV-2, is where the repertoires were released. The prospective study material was composed of cDNA or gDNA derived from T cells, B-cell-depleted T cells, or PBMCs. The samples were drawn from two sources: the first 160 participants of the ongoing ImmuneRACE study, and about 1,300 subjects contributed by 6 global collaborators. Beyond this particular receptor, the publication reports: The quantity of clinical and demographic metadata differed by source and by participant and was supplied without curation.

The CDR3 goes from the cysteine to the phenylalanine over 17 residues. Kept here is only the CDR3 DNA, which spans 51 bases and is read in frame from base 1. CDR1 and CDR2 were assigned from the germline V gene as SGHRS and YFSETQ. The junction carries 13 bases between V and J, which are trimmed by 0 bases and 0 bases respectively. Another Seattle source contributed samples from volunteer blood donors who had recovered from COVID-19. The collaborating institutions used their own protocols to collect whole blood in K2EDTA tubes. For TCRbeta analysis, collaborators shipped samples in one of three forms: frozen whole blood, isolated PBMCs, or DNA extracted from either of those sample types. For this clone: There is no known antigen for this receptor. One base away there is no much larger clone; base qualities are not given.

TCRbeta CDR3 regions were amplified from genomic DNA by means of the immunoSEQ Assay, a bias-controlled multiplex PCR. The source study handled its data this way. Nucleated cell counts per sample were estimated from amplification of reference gene primers within the assay. Sequence reads were collapsed and filtered to measure the absolute abundance of every unique TCRbeta CDR3 rearrangement. For each sample, productive Simpson clonality was calculated by taking the square root of Simpson's diversity index across productive rearrangements. The table comes from immuneACCESS by way of TCRdb, which keeps in-frame sequences with V and J called. Part of the clones is missing from these tables; in studies checked, under half for an unresolved V gene and the rest for unknown reasons. D and trimming come from the DNA, and the V and J calls and clone size come from that table. The table for this sample lists some 150,000 clones; approximately 88% of them were counted only once. Of the sample, 3% to 4% falls within the top ten clones.

The sequence is built from TRBV5-1 and TRBJ1-3, with the D gene not confidently named. What was sequenced was peripheral blood. The sequence was collected from a woman in her sixties or seventies who had recovered from COVID-19. The CDR3 region has the sequence CASSLAPGSFSGNTIYF. The base sequence is TGCGCCAGCAGCTTGGCCCCAGGTTCCTTCTCTGGAAACACCATATATTTT.